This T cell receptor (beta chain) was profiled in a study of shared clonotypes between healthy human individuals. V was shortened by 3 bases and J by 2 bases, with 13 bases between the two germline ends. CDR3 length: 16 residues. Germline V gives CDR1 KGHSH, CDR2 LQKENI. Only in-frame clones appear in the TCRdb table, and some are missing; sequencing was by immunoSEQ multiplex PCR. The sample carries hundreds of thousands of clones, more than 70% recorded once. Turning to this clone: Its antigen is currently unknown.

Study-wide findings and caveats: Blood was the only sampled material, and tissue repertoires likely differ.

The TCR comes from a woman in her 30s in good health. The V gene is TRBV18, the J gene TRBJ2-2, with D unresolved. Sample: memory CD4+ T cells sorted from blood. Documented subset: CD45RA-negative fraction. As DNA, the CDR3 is TGTGCCAGCTCACCTGAGGTTCTCCTAAACACCGGGGAGCTGTTTTTT. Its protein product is CASSPEVLLNTGELFF.